The T cell receptor (beta chain) under discussion was sequenced for a study of T cell repertoires in cytomegalovirus infection. This clonotype came up many times. Its target is unknown. Study-level points and caveats: CMV-specific HLA-C-restricted TCR beta clonotypes dominated the ex vivo response.

TCRdb passed the reads through MiXCR, listing each CDR3 protein once. Of about 680,000 distinct CDR3 sequences in the sample, 24% were seen once. Per the germline V gene, CDR1 is SGHTA and CDR2 is FQGNSA. This CDR3 comprises 13 residues. Trimming removed 5 bases from V and 4 bases from J, with 12 bases in between. This clonotype was sampled from a human donor in good health (CMV status not recorded). Some clones in this sample may be carry-over from other donors' samples. Sample: CD8+ T cells from PBMCs. The chain carries TRBV7-2 and TRBJ2-7; D is uncertain. The chain's CDR3 is CASSPPAGYEQYF. The CDR3 coding sequence is TGTGCCAGCAGCCCCCCGGCTGGATACGAGCAGTACTTC. Looking up the rest from reference TRBV7-2 and TRBJ2-7 gives the full variable domain: GAGVSQSPSNKVTEKGKDVELRCDPISGHTALYWYRQSLGQGLEFLIYFQGNSAPDKSGLPSDRFSAERTGGSVSTLTIQRTQQEDSAVYLCASSPPAGYEQYFGPGTRLTVT.